Listed here are 5 T cell receptor beta chains from one sample, sequenced in a study of blood T cell repertoires in COVID-19. The table came from immunoSEQ multiplex PCR; TCRdb's copy has only in-frame clones and leaves some out. The data hold around 240,000 clones, with around 86% observed a single time. Sample: peripheral blood. The receptors shown here come from a woman under 40 who had recovered from COVID-19.

V gene TRBV21-1 combines with J gene TRBJ2-1; the table's TRBD2 call for D was not verified on the DNA. TRBV21-1 is reported as a pseudogene. The CDR3 spans 15 residues. CDR3 in amino acids: CASSKGERGRYEQFF. CDR3 bases: TGTGCCAGCAGCAAAGGGGAGAGAGGGAGGTATGAGCAGTTCTTC.

V usage is TRBV7-2 and J usage is TRBJ2-5; TRBD2 matches 8 bases. CDR1 SGHTA and CDR2 FQGNSA come from the germline V gene. This CDR3 region has 17 residues. The ends lost 3 bases at V and 2 bases at J; junction bases unmatched: 11. CDR3 DNA: TGTGCCAGCAGCTTGGGCCAGCGGGGGCACTTACAAGAGACCCAGTACTTC. Translated: CASSLGQRGHLQETQYF.

This chain links TRBV29-1 with TRBJ2-2; 8 nucleotides match TRBD1. Germline V gene lookup returns CDR1 SQVTM and CDR2 ANQGSEA. This CDR3 is built from 14 residues. V gave up 5 bases and J gave up 1 base; unmatched junction bases: 3. The CDR3 DNA follows: TGCAGCGTTCGACAGGGGCTGAACACCGGGGAGCTGTTTTTT. It translates to CSVRQGLNTGELFF.

This clone was recorded a few times. V and J are TRBV6-5 and TRBJ2-1; maybe TRBD2 (5 bases). The V gene lost 5 bases and the J gene lost 7 bases, with 18 bases spanning the gap. The germline CDR1 and CDR2 sequences are MNHEY and SVGAGI. CDR3 length: 15 residues. The CDR3 sequence: CASSNLRSGGNEQFF. In nucleotides, the CDR3 is TGTGCCAGCAGTAACCTCCGAAGCGGCGGGAATGAGCAGTTCTTC.

The gene calls are TRBV7-9 and TRBJ2-1, with TRBD2 matching 7 bases. The ends lost 5 bases at V and 4 bases at J; junction bases unmatched: 17. The CDR3 has 18 amino acids. The V gene's germline CDR1 is SEHNR and CDR2 FQNEAQ (reference sequence). DNA of the CDR3: TGTGCCAGCAGCCATATCCTATTGACCCGCGGGAGATACAATGAGCAGTTCTTC. Amino acids: CASSHILLTRGRYNEQFF.